A selection of T cell receptor beta chains follows, all from one sample in a study of a mutant IDH1 vaccine in newly diagnosed glioma. Using immunoSEQ multiplex PCR, the repertoire was profiled, and TCRdb retains in-frame clones only, with some absent. The sample lists about 36,000 clones, 80% occurring once. No antigen has been assigned to these receptors. Sample: peripheral blood mononuclear cells (PBMCs), taken from a glioma patient whose treatment included an IDH1 peptide vaccine. Every receptor here comes from a woman in her 30s with glioma. Some clones in this sample may be carry-over from other donors' samples. CDR3s leave out the opening cysteine and the closing phenylalanine or tryptophan. D genes are given only for firm matches.

d_call: TRBD1
v_call: TRBV5-1
j_call: TRBJ1-1
cdr3_aa: ASSLGGGTGDTEAF

d_call: NA
v_call: TRBV30
j_call: TRBJ1-1
cdr3_aa: AWTPLANTEAF

d_call: NA
v_call: TRBV2
j_call: TRBJ1-1
cdr3_aa: ASSQNSFGTGSSTEAF

d_call: TRBD1
v_call: TRBV7-6
j_call: TRBJ2-1
cdr3_aa: ASSSGGGSNNEQF

d_call: NA
v_call: TRBV30
j_call: TRBJ1-2
cdr3_aa: AWNERGGANYGYT

d_call: TRBD2
v_call: TRBV6-1
j_call: TRBJ2-3
cdr3_aa: ASSESRRGGGTDTQY

d_call: NA
v_call: TRBV11-3
j_call: TRBJ1-1
cdr3_aa: ASSLRQWGQNTEAF

d_call: NA
v_call: TRBV5-6
j_call: TRBJ1-1
cdr3_aa: ASSQVQRNTEAF

d_call: NA
v_call: TRBV2
j_call: TRBJ2-7
cdr3_aa: ATLRHEAYEQY

d_call: NA
v_call: TRBV13
j_call: TRBJ2-5
cdr3_aa: ASSQTGTMGETQY

d_call: TRBD1
v_call: TRBV5-6
j_call: TRBJ2-7
cdr3_aa: ASSTQGAGYEQY

d_call: TRBD2
v_call: TRBV5-1
j_call: TRBJ2-1
cdr3_aa: ATAGGAGGYNEQF

d_call: NA
v_call: TRBV11-2
j_call: TRBJ2-2
cdr3_aa: ASSLESKSTGELF

d_call: NA
v_call: TRBV9
j_call: TRBJ1-2
cdr3_aa: ASSGLGLRGYT

d_call: NA
v_call: TRBV7-3
j_call: TRBJ2-3
cdr3_aa: ASSQDHTDTQY

d_call: TRBD1
v_call: TRBV15
j_call: TRBJ2-7
cdr3_aa: ATSREQGDSYEQY

d_call: NA
v_call: TRBV6-6
j_call: TRBJ2-1
cdr3_aa: ASKGGDTYNEQF

d_call: TRBD1
v_call: TRBV5-1
j_call: TRBJ2-2
cdr3_aa: ASSPGTGWGTGELF

d_call: NA
v_call: TRBV15
j_call: TRBJ2-7
cdr3_aa: ATSRDSQPSYEQY

d_call: TRBD1
v_call: TRBV10-3
j_call: TRBJ2-7
cdr3_aa: AISDPKPTGHEQY

d_call: TRBD1
v_call: TRBV10-2
j_call: TRBJ1-1
cdr3_aa: ASINWGDRALNTEAF

d_call: NA
v_call: TRBV4-2
j_call: TRBJ2-2
cdr3_aa: ASSQGGRGHTGELF

d_call: TRBD1
v_call: TRBV5-1
j_call: TRBJ1-2
cdr3_aa: ASSLRQGGGYT

d_call: TRBD2
v_call: TRBV10-3
j_call: TRBJ2-5
cdr3_aa: AISEPAGEETQY

d_call: NA
v_call: TRBV21-1
j_call: TRBJ2-2
cdr3_aa: ASSSLAGGPITGELF

d_call: NA
v_call: TRBV5-1
j_call: TRBJ2-1
cdr3_aa: ASSLGSGNEQF

d_call: NA
v_call: TRBV2
j_call: TRBJ1-1
cdr3_aa: ASQGNTEAF

d_call: NA
v_call: TRBV4-1
j_call: TRBJ2-1
cdr3_aa: ASSLERGSWDEQF

d_call: TRBD1
v_call: TRBV6-1
j_call: TRBJ1-2
cdr3_aa: ASSAFPETGQYGYT

d_call: NA
v_call: TRBV2
j_call: TRBJ2-2
cdr3_aa: ASTVTGELF

d_call: NA
v_call: TRBV6-6
j_call: TRBJ1-2
cdr3_aa: ASSYPDSFYGYT

d_call: NA
v_call: TRBV30
j_call: TRBJ1-2
cdr3_aa: ACRRRENYGYT

d_call: NA
v_call: TRBV6-6
j_call: TRBJ1-2
cdr3_aa: ASSYSGRNYGYT

d_call: NA
v_call: TRBV29-1
j_call: TRBJ2-7
cdr3_aa: SVRVWYEQY

d_call: NA
v_call: TRBV27
j_call: TRBJ2-1
cdr3_aa: ASSLSPVRAGENEQF

d_call: NA
v_call: TRBV19
j_call: TRBJ2-1
cdr3_aa: ASSISSTFYNEQF

d_call: NA
v_call: TRBV10-3
j_call: TRBJ1-2
cdr3_aa: AISLLEGTGNGYT

d_call: NA
v_call: TRBV28
j_call: TRBJ1-1
cdr3_aa: ASSQNTEAF

d_call: TRBD2
v_call: TRBV6-5
j_call: TRBJ2-7
cdr3_aa: ASSTSGSYEQY

d_call: NA
v_call: TRBV6-1
j_call: TRBJ2-2
cdr3_aa: ASSAEQGRGELF

d_call: NA
v_call: TRBV10-1
j_call: TRBJ2-3
cdr3_aa: ASSEGQSSTDTQY

d_call: TRBD1
v_call: TRBV6-1
j_call: TRBJ2-1
cdr3_aa: ASSEWTGEGNEQF